These 31 T cell receptor beta chains share one sample of origin, sequenced in a study of cytomegalovirus exposure and HLA in healthy donors. Data came from immunoSEQ multiplex PCR; TCRdb stores just in-frame clones and leaves some out. Among 200,000 to 250,000 clones listed, about 90% were seen once. Sequencing was done on a sample of PBMCs. The origin of the receptors is a young man in good health and CMV-seropositive.

This clone was detected once. The chain recombines TRBV11-2 with TRBJ2-5, with 7 bases matching TRBD1. Germline CDR1 is SGHAT and CDR2 is FQNNGV. V was clipped by 1 base and J by 9 bases; unmatched bases: 8. The CDR3 contains 14 residues. The CDR3 loop reads CASSLGDSSVAQYF. The CDR3 DNA reads as TGTGCCAGCAGCTTAGGGGACAGTTCGGTGGCCCAGTACTTC.

The chain has TRBV6-6 and TRBJ2-2; TRBD2 might be the D (6 bases). CDR3 size: 16 residues. Per the germline V gene, CDR1 is MNHNY and CDR2 is SVGAGI (reference sequence). The V and J ends lost 0 bases and 1 base respectively, with 9 bases between them. The CDR3 coding sequence is TGTGCCAGCAGTTACTCGGGGGGTCAGAACACCGGGGAGCTGTTTTTT. Residues: CASSYSGGQNTGELFF.

The chain is built from TRBV29-1 and TRBJ2-6, with a possible D match to TRBD1 (6 bases). Germline loops: CDR1 SQVTM, CDR2 ANQGSEA. The CDR3 extends over 17 amino acids. The V and J ends lost 0 bases and 2 bases respectively, with 14 bases between them. CDR3 protein: CSVEETGGLAGANVLTF. Written as DNA, the CDR3 is TGCAGCGTTGAAGAGACAGGCGGTTTGGCTGGGGCCAACGTCCTGACTTTC.

The genes are TRBV6-5 and TRBJ1-5; 9 positions agree with TRBD1. The CDR3 length is 14 residues. CDR1 is MNHEY and CDR2 is SVGAGI in the germline V gene. The V and J ends lost 4 bases and 4 bases, in that order; junction bases with no gene match: 2. The CDR3, as DNA: TGTGCCAGCAGTTGGACAGGGGCGAATCAGCCCCAGCATTTT. It encodes CASSWTGANQPQHF.

CDR3 region: CASRGGSGANVLTF. The CDR3 DNA reads as TGTGCCAGCAGGGGGGGATCTGGGGCCAACGTCCTGACTTTC. V is TRBV7-8 and J is TRBJ2-6, with D tentatively TRBD2 (6 bases). Between the trimmed V and J ends, which lost 6 bases and 1 base, there was a span of 7 bases. The CDR3 runs 14 residues. Germline V gene sequence: CDR1 SGHVS, CDR2 FQNEAQ. The complete variable domain, with remaining parts taken from reference TRBV7-8 and TRBJ2-6, reads GAGVSQSPRYKVAKRGQDVALRCDPISGHVSLFWYQQALGQGPEFLTYFQNEAQLDKSGLPSDRFFAERPEGSVSTLKIQRTQQEDSAVYLCASRGGSGANVLTFGAGSRLTVL.

The rearrangement joins TRBV2 to TRBJ1-1, with D tentatively TRBD1 (5 bases). The CDR3 runs to 14 residues. CDR1 is SNHLY, CDR2 FYNNEI, per germline. V lost 3 bases and J 4 bases, leaving 12 bases between the germline ends. Here the CDR3 DNA reads TGTGCCAGCAGTGATGACGGGGGGGGCACTGAAGCTTTCTTT. Its translation is CASSDDGGGTEAFF. The variable domain in full, completed from reference TRBV2 and TRBJ1-1, reads EPEVTQTPSHQVTQMGQEVILRCVPISNHLYFYWYRQILGQKVEFLVSFYNNEISEKSEIFDDQFSVERPDGSNFTLKIRSTKLEDSAMYFCASSDDGGGTEAFFGQGTRLTVV.

V and J are TRBV28 and TRBJ1-5, with 8 bases aligning to TRBD1. V gave up 7 bases and J gave up 6 bases; unmatched junction bases: 8. This CDR3 is built from 14 residues. CDR1 is MDHEN, CDR2 SYDVKM, per germline. The CDR3 loop is CASNVQGGAQPQHF. The CDR3 DNA reads TGTGCCAGCAATGTACAGGGGGGGGCTCAGCCCCAGCATTTT.

This clone was observed at least ten times. The chain is built from TRBV9 and TRBJ1-1; D remains unclear. Trimming stripped 1 base from V and 3 bases from J, with 7 bases between. Germline-derived CDR1 and CDR2 are SGDLS and YYNGEE. The CDR3 has 13 residues. CDR3 bases: TGTGCCAGCAGCGTAAGTGGGTACACTGAAGCTTTCTTT. Protein product: CASSVSGYTEAFF.

V usage is TRBV27 and J usage is TRBJ1-4; a possible D gene is TRBD1 (5 bases). Trimming took 6 bases from V and 8 from J, leaving 19 bases between them. There are 15 residues in the CDR3. Germline CDR1 is MNHEY and CDR2 is SMNVEV (reference sequence). The CDR3 here is CASSPSRGAWEKLFF. In nucleotides, the CDR3 is TGTGCCAGCAGCCCTTCGCGGGGCGCCTGGGAAAAACTGTTTTTT.

V usage is TRBV5-4 and J usage is TRBJ1-1; 8 nucleotides match TRBD1. After removal of 4 bases from V and 1 base from J, the junction contained 9 bases not matched to a gene. The CDR3 sequence is 16 residues long. Germline lookup yields CDR1 SGHNT and CDR2 YYREEE (reference sequence). The CDR3 region has the DNA TGTGCCAGCAGCCTCGGACAGGGAGCCGCGAACACTGAAGCTTTCTTT. Translating gives CASSLGQGAANTEAFF.

The J gene is TRBJ2-7, the V gene TRBV20-1; TRBD2 aligns across 9 bases. Trimming cost V 8 bases and J 1 base; bases outside gene matches: 0. This CDR3 has 11 residues. Germline CDR1 is DFQATT and CDR2 is SNEGSKA (reference sequence). The DNA for the CDR3 is TGCAGTCTAGCGGGATCCTACGAGCAGTACTTC. Its protein is CSLAGSYEQYF.

The V and J genes are TRBV6-5 and TRBJ1-4; no reliable D call. V was cut by 5 bases and J by 5 bases, with 12 bases left in between. This CDR3 is built from 14 residues. Germline V lookup: CDR1 MNHEY, CDR2 SVGAGI. The CDR3 here is CASSNGVQNEKLFF. CDR3 DNA sequence: TGTGCCAGCAGTAACGGGGTCCAAAATGAAAAACTGTTTTTT.

The chain is built from TRBV18 and TRBJ1-1; the D gene is possibly TRBD1 (5 bases). The CDR3 sequence is 13 residues long. CDR1 and CDR2 from the germline V gene are KGHSH and LQKENI. Trimming removed 6 bases at V and 3 bases at J, with 11 bases between. CDR3 sequence reads: CASSWGGDTEAFF. CDR3 DNA: TGTGCCAGCTCCTGGGGGGGGGACACTGAAGCTTTCTTT.

V usage is TRBV19 and J usage is TRBJ2-1; the D gene is possibly TRBD2 (6 bases). V was trimmed by 5 bases and J by 4 bases, leaving 12 bases between them. The CDR3 sequence is 14 residues long. Germline CDR1 reads LNHDA; CDR2 reads SQIVND (reference sequence). The DNA of the CDR3 is TGTGCCAGTAGTTGGGGGGAAGTTTACAATGAGCAGTTCTTC. Translated: CASSWGEVYNEQFF.

The rearrangement uses TRBV30 and TRBJ2-3; D not certain. The CDR3 runs 15 residues. Looked up from germline, CDR1 is GTSNPN and CDR2 is SVGIG (reference sequence). V was clipped by 0 bases and J by 0 bases, with 10 bases between them. CDR3 coding DNA: TGTGCCTGGAGTGTATCGGCAGTAAGCACAGATACGCAGTATTTT. This translates into CAWSVSAVSTDTQYF.

V is TRBV4-1 and J is TRBJ2-1, with D unresolved. Looked up from germline, CDR1 is MGHRA and CDR2 is YSYEKL. The CDR3 totals 15 residues. The V and J ends lost 1 base and 7 bases respectively, with 14 bases between them. The CDR3 DNA reads TGCGCCAGCAGCCAAGGAGTCGTAGGAAGTAATGAGCAGTTCTTC. It yields the protein CASSQGVVGSNEQFF.

This clone occurred a few times. The CDR3, as DNA: TGTGCCAGCAAATCTAGTCAGAGGATGGACGAGCAGTACTTC. It translates to CASKSSQRMDEQYF. This sequence joins TRBV28 and TRBJ2-7, with D uncertain. V lost 7 bases and J 5 bases, leaving 18 bases between the germline ends. CDR3 length: 14 residues. The germline CDR1 and CDR2 sequences are MDHEN and SYDVKM.

The chain combines TRBV6-5 with TRBJ2-1, with D unclear. CDR1 is MNHEY, CDR2 SVGAGI, per germline. V was trimmed by 2 bases and J by 9 bases, leaving 5 bases between them. This CDR3 region has 11 residues. DNA for the CDR3: TGTGCCAGCAGTTACGGGTCTGAGCAGTTCTTC. It translates to CASSYGSEQFF.

This rearrangement joins TRBV12-2 to TRBJ2-7; the D call of TRBD2 is as the table states it, not checked on the DNA. TRBV12-2 is designated a pseudogene. This CDR3 is 17 amino acids long. The CDR3 sequence is CASRLTVKILSSYEQYF. The CDR3 nucleotides are TGTGCAAGTCGCTTAACGGTCAAAATTTTAAGCTCCTACGAGCAGTACTTC.

This chain uses TRBV19 with TRBJ2-1, with D tentatively TRBD1 or TRBD2 (5 bases each). This CDR3 has 15 residues. Looked up from germline, CDR1 is LNHDA and CDR2 is SQIVND (reference sequence). V shed 2 bases and J shed 0 bases, with 8 bases lying between them. The CDR3 sequence is CASSIWGSSYNEQFF. CDR3 nucleotides: TGTGCCAGTAGTATATGGGGGAGCTCCTACAATGAGCAGTTCTTC. Complete variable domain (other parts from reference TRBV19 and TRBJ2-1): DGGITQSPKYLFRKEGQNVTLSCEQNLNHDAMYWYRQDPGQGLRLIYYSQIVNDFQKGDIAEGYSVSREKKESFPLTVTSAQKNPTAFYLCASSIWGSSYNEQFFGPGTRLTVL.

This rearrangement joins TRBV5-6 to TRBJ1-1; no clear D gene. Germline V gene sequence: CDR1 SGHDT, CDR2 YYEEEE. Between the trimmed V and J ends, which lost 4 bases and 7 bases, there was a span of 17 bases. The length of the CDR3 is 14 residues. CDR3 in amino acids: CASSSDFGRIEAFF. As DNA, the CDR3 is TGTGCCAGCAGCAGCGACTTCGGACGGATTGAAGCTTTCTTT.

This sequence joins TRBV6-5 and TRBJ2-7; D may be TRBD1 (5 bases). Germline-derived CDR1 and CDR2 are MNHEY and SVGAGI. V was clipped by 5 bases and J by 0 bases, with 11 bases between them. This CDR3 spans 14 amino acids. The CDR3: CASSRRQRSYEQYF. The CDR3, as DNA: TGTGCCAGCAGTCGAAGACAGCGCTCCTACGAGCAGTACTTC.

The chain is built from TRBV6-5 and TRBJ2-7; unclear D gene. CDR3 size: 13 residues. CDR1 and CDR2 (germline): MNHEY, SVGAGI. V shed 4 bases and J shed 2 bases, with 9 bases lying between them. The CDR3 coding sequence is TGTGCCAGCAGTTTCGGCCGACCCTACGAGCAGTACTTC. This translates into CASSFGRPYEQYF.

As for this clone: This CDR3 is also generated by other DNA sequences in the sample. The chain is built from TRBV30 and TRBJ1-3; D uncertain. Trimming stripped 1 base from V and 1 base from J, with 2 bases between. Looked up from germline, CDR1 is GTSNPN and CDR2 is SVGIG (reference sequence). This CDR3 is built from 12 residues. The CDR3 region is CAWSGSGNTIYF. The CDR3 coding sequence is TGTGCCTGGAGTGGGTCTGGAAACACCATATATTTT. Complete variable domain (other parts from reference TRBV30 and TRBJ1-3): SQTIHQWPATLVQPVGSPLSLECTVEGTSNPNLYWYRQAAGRGLQLLFYSVGIGQISSEVPQNLSASRPQDRQFILSSKKLLLSDSGFYLCAWSGSGNTIYFGEGSWLTVV.

This clone was observed once. V is TRBV27 and J is TRBJ1-1; 8 positions match TRBD1. The CDR3 length is 16 residues. Germline lookup yields CDR1 MNHEY and CDR2 SMNVEV (reference sequence). V shed 5 bases, J shed 3 bases, and the junction held 11 bases outside the gene matches. The CDR3 reads CASSPGQGLEDTEAFF. The CDR3 bases are TGTGCCAGCAGTCCAGGACAGGGACTCGAGGACACTGAAGCTTTCTTT.

The CDR3 reads CASSLTAGTIYF. DNA for the CDR3: TGTGCCAGCAGCTTAACCGCGGGCACCATATATTTT. This chain connects TRBV7-9 to TRBJ1-3; D is unclear. Trimming shortened V by 2 bases and J by 9 bases, and 8 bases separated the two germline ends. This CDR3 comprises 12 residues. CDR1 is SEHNR and CDR2 is FQNEAQ in the germline V gene (reference sequence).

The chain has TRBV2 and TRBJ2-1, with TRBD2 matching over 7 bases. The CDR3 is 15 amino acids. The V gene end was trimmed by 3 bases and the J gene end by 8 bases; junction bases not matched to a gene: 10. Germline lookup yields CDR1 SNHLY and CDR2 FYNNEI. The CDR3 here is CASSDIAGVYDEQFF. CDR3 bases: TGTGCCAGCAGTGACATTGCGGGAGTATACGATGAGCAGTTCTTC.

The chain has TRBV6-5 and TRBJ1-2; 10 nucleotides agree with TRBD1. Germline trimming cut 6 bases from V and 7 bases from J; bases unmatched to any gene: 5. The germline CDR1 and CDR2 sequences are MNHEY and SVGAGI. The CDR3 contains 13 residues. The CDR3 loop is CASRPGTGAGYTF. The CDR3 DNA reads TGTGCCAGCAGGCCCGGGACAGGGGCTGGCTACACCTTC.

The chain has TRBV28 and TRBJ2-7; no reliable D call. Trimming stripped 2 bases from V and 0 bases from J, with 11 bases between. This CDR3 comprises 15 residues. The germline gives CDR1 MDHEN, CDR2 SYDVKM. The CDR3 spells CASSLGPSHSYEQYF. For the CDR3, the DNA is TGTGCCAGCAGTTTAGGGCCGAGCCACTCCTACGAGCAGTACTTC.

V is TRBV6-1 and J is TRBJ2-7; 7 bases are a match to TRBD2. Germline V CDR1 and CDR2: MNHNS, SASEGT. The CDR3 length is 13 residues. J lost 6 bases, V lost 10 bases, and 12 bases had no gene match. The CDR3 nucleotides read TGTGCCATGGCCGGCGGGAGTATTGGCGAGCAGTACTTC. This gives the protein CAMAGGSIGEQYF.

The genes are TRBV5-1 and TRBJ1-1, with 11 bases that match TRBD1. Trimming cost V 4 bases and J 6 bases; bases outside gene matches: 5. Germline CDR1 SGHRS, CDR2 YFSETQ. The CDR3 consists of 14 residues. The CDR3 reads CASSGGQGGAEAFF. The DNA for the CDR3 is TGCGCCAGCAGCGGGGGACAGGGGGGCGCTGAAGCTTTCTTT.